The 28 T cell receptor beta chains below come from one sample, sequenced in a study of T cells in tuberculosis. Clones were sequenced by immunoSEQ multiplex PCR, and TCRdb holds only the in-frame ones, with some missing. The sample carries tens of thousands of clones, roughly 93% recorded once. Thawed, overnight-rested PBMC were stained with GMM-loaded CD1B tetramer, viability dye and anti-CD3, then sorted. C32 glucose monomycolate from Rhodococcus equi was loaded onto the CD1B tetramers. Sequences were obtained from CD1b-GMM tetramer-negative cells sorted from PBMCs. These receptors were taken from an adult woman with latent tuberculosis.

The chain recombines TRBV5-4 with TRBJ2-1, with 7 nucleotides matching TRBD1. Germline V lookup: CDR1 SGHNT, CDR2 YYREEE (reference sequence). The J segment lost 1 base and the V segment lost 2 bases, leaving 3 bases of the junction unmatched. The CDR3 consists of 15 residues. CDR3 sequence reads: CASSLGQVSYNEQFF. The CDR3, as DNA: TGTGCCAGCAGCTTAGGACAGGTATCCTACAATGAGCAGTTCTTC.

This chain uses TRBV27 with TRBJ2-4, with D hard to call. Trimming cost V 2 bases and J 7 bases, with 9 bases left between them. The length of the CDR3 is 13 residues. The germline V gene has CDR1 MNHEY and CDR2 SMNVEV (reference sequence). CDR3 in amino acids: CASSLSQANIQYF. In DNA form, the CDR3 reads TGTGCCAGCAGTTTAAGTCAGGCGAACATTCAGTACTTC.

The genes are TRBV27 and TRBJ2-3; 9 bases fit TRBD2. The CDR3 extends over 17 amino acids. With V trimmed by 6 bases and J by 5 bases, 15 bases remained unmatched. Per germline, CDR1 MNHEY and CDR2 SMNVEV (reference sequence). CDR3 bases: TGTGCCAGCAGACCTCTAACCTTAGCGGGGGCGGAAGATACGCAGTATTTT. It translates to CASRPLTLAGAEDTQYF.

V usage is TRBV5-1 and J usage is TRBJ1-1; 8 nucleotides agree with TRBD1. Looked up from germline, CDR1 is SGHRS and CDR2 is YFSETQ. This CDR3 comprises 15 residues. V dropped 4 bases and J dropped 1; count of bases not matched to a gene: 6. CDR3 residues: CASSPGQGTNTEAFF. CDR3 DNA sequence: TGCGCCAGCAGCCCAGGACAGGGAACGAACACTGAAGCTTTCTTT. Filled out from reference TRBV5-1 and TRBJ1-1, the complete variable domain reads KAGVTQTPRYLIKTRGQQVTLSCSPISGHRSVSWYQQTPGQGLQFLFEYFSETQRNKGNFPGRFSGRQFSNSRSEMNVSTLELGDSALYLCASSPGQGTNTEAFFGQGTRLTVV.

V gene TRBV6-5 combines with J gene TRBJ1-1; TRBD1 might be the D (5 bases). Looked up from germline, CDR1 is MNHEY and CDR2 is SVGAGI. The CDR3 sequence is 14 residues long. With 6 bases removed from V and 0 bases from J, the gap between germline ends came to 11 bases. CDR3 region: CASRETGLNTEAFF. The CDR3 region has the DNA TGTGCCAGCAGAGAAACAGGTTTGAACACTGAAGCTTTCTTT.

The genes are TRBV15 and TRBJ2-3; 10 bases are shared with TRBD2. The V and J ends lost 3 bases and 2 bases, in that order; junction bases with no gene match: 5. The CDR3 contains 16 residues. Germline V gives CDR1 LNHNV, CDR2 YYDKDF (reference sequence). This CDR3 is CATSRHLAGDTDTQYF. The CDR3 bases are TGTGCCACCAGCAGGCACCTAGCGGGGGACACAGATACGCAGTATTTT.

The V and J genes are TRBV5-6 and TRBJ2-3; weak D call: TRBD2 (5 bases). V was pared by 0 bases and J by 8 bases, with 10 bases between. The germline gives CDR1 SGHDT, CDR2 YYEEEE. The CDR3 covers 13 residues. CDR3 sequence reads: CASSLVGGGTQYF. Written as DNA, the CDR3 is TGTGCCAGCAGCTTGGTGGGCGGAGGTACGCAGTATTTT.

This sequence joins TRBV2 and TRBJ1-3, with 7 bases fitting TRBD1. CDR1 is SNHLY, CDR2 FYNNEI, per germline. This CDR3 contains 15 residues. V lost 6 bases, J lost 0 bases, and 5 bases stayed unmatched. CDR3 coding DNA: TGTGCCAGCAGGACAGGGATATTCTCTGGAAACACCATATATTTT. This encodes CASRTGIFSGNTIYF.

This sequence joins TRBV6-6 and TRBJ1-5; 7 bases line up with TRBD1. V was pared by 5 bases and J by 0 bases, with 7 bases of the junction left unmatched. The CDR3 loop spans 16 amino acids. CDR1 MNHNY and CDR2 SVGAGI come from the germline V gene (reference sequence). The CDR3 sequence: CASSPDREPSNQPQHF. CDR3 coding DNA: TGTGCCAGCAGTCCAGACAGGGAGCCTAGCAATCAGCCCCAGCATTTT.

The chain has TRBV9 and TRBJ2-2, with TRBD2 identical over 7 bases. The CDR3 totals 15 residues. CDR1 and CDR2 (germline): SGDLS, YYNGEE. V lost 4 bases and J lost 5; bases outside the gene matches: 8. CDR3 residues: CASSTGTTTTGELFF. The CDR3 region has the DNA TGTGCCAGCAGCACCGGGACTACCACGACCGGGGAGCTGTTTTTT.

This clone was detected only once. This rearrangement joins TRBV2 to TRBJ2-4, with 16 nucleotides matching TRBD2. The CDR3 runs to 16 residues. CDR1 SNHLY and CDR2 FYNNEI come from the germline V gene. With V trimmed by 3 bases and J by 8 bases, 4 bases remained unmatched. CDR3 region: CASSDRGLAGGDIQYF. The CDR3 coding sequence is TGTGCCAGCAGTGATCGGGGACTAGCGGGGGGGGACATTCAGTACTTC. The variable domain in full, completed from reference TRBV2 and TRBJ2-4, reads EPEVTQTPSHQVTQMGQEVILRCVPISNHLYFYWYRQILGQKVEFLVSFYNNEISEKSEIFDDQFSVERPDGSNFTLKIRSTKLEDSAMYFCASSDRGLAGGDIQYFGAGTRLSVL.

The chain is built from TRBV19 and TRBJ1-3; 9 bases align to TRBD1. This CDR3 comprises 17 residues. Per germline, CDR1 LNHDA and CDR2 SQIVND (reference sequence). V lost 4 bases to trimming and J lost 4 bases; unmatched junction nucleotides: 11. CDR3 sequence reads: CASSTQVGTGFGNTIYF. Here the CDR3 DNA reads TGTGCCAGTAGTACCCAGGTCGGGACAGGGTTCGGAAACACCATATATTTT.

The V and J genes are TRBV5-4 and TRBJ1-4; a weak D match, TRBD1 (5 bases). V lost 4 bases to trimming and J lost 2 bases, with 15 bases between them. CDR3 size: 16 residues. Germline CDR1 and CDR2: SGHNT and YYREEE (reference sequence). The CDR3 nucleotides are TGTGCCAGCAGCCTTTCGACAGCCCGCACTAATGAAAAACTGTTTTTT. Protein sequence: CASSLSTARTNEKLFF. Combining the CDR3 with reference TRBV5-4 and TRBJ1-4 gives the whole variable domain ETGVTQSPTHLIKTRGQQVTLRCSSQSGHNTVSWYQQALGQGPQFIFQYYREEENGRGNFPPRFSGLQFPNYSSELNVNALELDDSALYLCASSLSTARTNEKLFFGSGTQLSVL.

This clone is a singleton in its sample. V is TRBV5-1 and J is TRBJ1-1; no reliable D call. Germline V lookup: CDR1 SGHRS, CDR2 YFSETQ. This CDR3 spans 14 amino acids. Trimming left V 0 bases short and J 0 bases short, with 6 bases between. For the CDR3, the DNA is TGCGCCAGCAGCTTGGATCCAGTGAACACTGAAGCTTTCTTT. Protein product: CASSLDPVNTEAFF.

This clone was recorded only once. The chain employs TRBV28 and TRBJ2-7; 7 bases fit TRBD2. Germline V gene data show CDR1 as MDHEN and CDR2 as SYDVKM. The CDR3 length is 16 residues. V gave up 2 bases and J gave up 3 bases; unmatched junction bases: 10. The CDR3 reads CASSLGAGVGGYEQYV. In nucleotides, the CDR3 is TGTGCCAGCAGTTTAGGCGCGGGGGTGGGTGGCTACGAGCAGTACGTC.

The chain couples TRBV10-2 to TRBJ2-3; D gene uncertain. CDR1 is WSHSY and CDR2 is SAAADI in the germline V gene. The CDR3 covers 14 residues. Between the trimmed V and J ends, which lost 4 bases and 0 bases, there was a span of 8 bases. CDR3: CASSVTSSTDTQYF. The CDR3 region has the DNA TGCGCCAGCAGTGTGACTTCTAGCACAGATACGCAGTATTTT.

The chain recombines TRBV10-2 with TRBJ1-6, with D uncertain. V dropped 3 bases and J dropped 0 bases, with 9 bases sitting between them. This CDR3 has 16 residues. Germline loops: CDR1 WSHSY, CDR2 SAAADI. The CDR3 protein is CASSDGGSSYNSPLHF. The DNA for the CDR3 is TGCGCCAGCAGTGACGGCGGGAGCTCCTATAATTCACCCCTCCACTTT.

The V and J genes are TRBV7-9 and TRBJ2-3; 11 bases are a match to TRBD2. The CDR3 covers 15 residues. Germline V gene sequence: CDR1 SEHNR, CDR2 FQNEAQ (reference sequence). The V and J ends lost 0 bases and 6 bases, in that order; junction bases with no gene match: 2. The CDR3 region is CASSLATSGTDTQYF. The CDR3, as DNA: TGTGCCAGCAGCTTAGCGACTAGCGGGACCGATACGCAGTATTTT.

The rearrangement uses TRBV6-1 and TRBJ2-3, with D tentatively TRBD2 (5 bases). The germline CDR1 and CDR2 sequences are MNHNS and SASEGT. The CDR3 is made up of 15 amino acids. The germline V and J ends were trimmed by 10 bases and 2 bases, with 19 bases remaining between them. Written as DNA, the CDR3 is TGTGCCACCAGAGAGGACGGTGACTACACAGATACGCAGTATTTT. Residues: CATREDGDYTDTQYF.

This clone was counted a single time. The chain couples TRBV7-2 to TRBJ1-2; possible D gene TRBD1, 5 bases. V lost 0 bases, J lost 3 bases, and 11 bases lay in between. In germline, CDR1 is SGHTA, CDR2 FQGNSA. This CDR3 is built from 15 residues. The CDR3 DNA reads TGTGCCAGCAGCTTAGCGCGGGACCGGCACTATGGCTACACCTTC. It specifies CASSLARDRHYGYTF. Using reference TRBV7-2 and TRBJ1-2 for the parts outside the CDR3, the full variable domain is GAGVSQSPSNKVTEKGKDVELRCDPISGHTALYWYRQSLGQGLEFLIYFQGNSAPDKSGLPSDRFSAERTGGSVSTLTIQRTQQEDSAVYLCASSLARDRHYGYTFGSGTRLTVV.

J is TRBJ1-2 and V is TRBV7-2; 8 bases agree with TRBD1. The CDR3 is made up of 18 amino acids. The trim removed 2 bases at V and 2 bases at J, leaving 13 bases unmatched. CDR1 is SGHTA, CDR2 FQGNSA, per germline. DNA for the CDR3: TGTGCCAGCAGCTTATTACAGGGGGTCTGGGGGGAAAACTATGGCTACACCTTC. The encoded protein is CASSLLQGVWGENYGYTF.

The CDR3 sequence is CASSRVLGGNTIYF. The CDR3 DNA follows: TGTGCCAGCAGCAGGGTACTCGGTGGAAACACCATATATTTT. The chain couples TRBV6-6 to TRBJ1-3, with D tentatively TRBD1 (5 bases). Germline V lookup: CDR1 MNHNY, CDR2 SVGAGI (reference sequence). The V and J ends lost 6 bases and 3 bases respectively, with 12 bases between them. This CDR3 region has 14 residues.

The V gene is TRBV5-1, the J gene TRBJ1-4; 9 nucleotides align to TRBD1. Germline V lookup: CDR1 SGHRS, CDR2 YFSETQ. CDR3 length: 17 residues. V lost 0 bases, J lost 7 bases, and 10 bases stayed unmatched. The CDR3 DNA sequence: TGCGCCAGCAGCTTGGGGGCGGTCGGGACAGGGCTTGAAAAACTGTTTTTT. The encoded protein is CASSLGAVGTGLEKLFF.

The chain couples TRBV30 to TRBJ1-2; 10 bases line up with TRBD1. Germline V gene sequence: CDR1 GTSNPN, CDR2 SVGIG (reference sequence). Trimming removed 5 bases from V and 2 bases from J; junction bases left unmatched: 2. The CDR3 is 13 residues long. The CDR3 DNA is TGTGCCTGGGGGGACAGGGGAAACTATGGCTACACCTTC. Amino acids: CAWGDRGNYGYTF.

The rearrangement uses TRBV5-4 and TRBJ1-5; 9 bases agree with TRBD1. With V trimmed by 0 bases and J by 6 bases, 4 bases remained unmatched. Germline-derived CDR1 and CDR2 are SGHNT and YYREEE (reference sequence). The CDR3 is 15 residues long. CDR3 protein: CASSLDRGLGQPQHF. The CDR3 DNA is TGTGCCAGCAGCTTGGACAGGGGGCTTGGTCAGCCCCAGCATTTT.

This clone was recorded a few times. The chain combines TRBV10-1 with TRBJ2-7; the D gene is possibly TRBD2 (6 bases). Deletions cut 4 bases from V and 1 base from J, with 14 bases between. The CDR3 is made up of 15 amino acids. Germline CDR1 and CDR2: WNHNN and SYGVQD (reference sequence). CDR3 nucleotide sequence: TGCGCCAGCAGTGGGATCGCGGGGCCGTCCTACGAGCAGTACGTC. It yields the protein CASSGIAGPSYEQYV.

This clone appeared a single time. V is TRBV25-1 and J is TRBJ2-2; TRBD2 aligns across 14 bases. The V and J ends lost 6 bases and 8 bases, in that order; junction bases with no gene match: 14. Germline V lookup: CDR1 MGHDK, CDR2 SYGVNS. The CDR3 has 18 residues. The CDR3, as DNA: TGTGCCAGCAGCCGCTACATCTCGGGACTAGCGGGGGATGGGGAGCTGTTTTTT. Its translation: CASSRYISGLAGDGELFF.

The chain couples TRBV30 to TRBJ2-7; D ambiguous. Germline V gene sequence: CDR1 GTSNPN, CDR2 SVGIG (reference sequence). The CDR3 length is 11 residues. The V and J ends lost 3 bases and 3 bases respectively, with 6 bases between them. CDR3 amino acids: CAWSSSYEQYF. In DNA, the CDR3 is TGTGCCTGGAGCTCCAGCTACGAGCAGTACTTC.